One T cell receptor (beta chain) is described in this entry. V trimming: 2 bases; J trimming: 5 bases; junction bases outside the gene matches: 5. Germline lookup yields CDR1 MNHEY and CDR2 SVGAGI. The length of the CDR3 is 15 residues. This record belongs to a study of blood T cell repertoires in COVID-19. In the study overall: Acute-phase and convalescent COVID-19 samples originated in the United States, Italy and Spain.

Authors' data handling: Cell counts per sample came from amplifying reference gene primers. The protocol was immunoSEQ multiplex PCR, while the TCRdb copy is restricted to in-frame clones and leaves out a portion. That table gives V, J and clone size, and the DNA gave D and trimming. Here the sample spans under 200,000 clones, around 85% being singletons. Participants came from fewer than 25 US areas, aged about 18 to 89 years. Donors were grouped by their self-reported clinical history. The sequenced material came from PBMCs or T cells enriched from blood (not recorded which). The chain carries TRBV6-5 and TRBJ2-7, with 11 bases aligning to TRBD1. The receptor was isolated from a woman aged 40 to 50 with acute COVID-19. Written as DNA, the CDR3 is TGTGCCAGCAGTTACACCCGGGACAGGGGGAACGAGCAGTACTTC. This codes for CASSYTRDRGNEQYF.